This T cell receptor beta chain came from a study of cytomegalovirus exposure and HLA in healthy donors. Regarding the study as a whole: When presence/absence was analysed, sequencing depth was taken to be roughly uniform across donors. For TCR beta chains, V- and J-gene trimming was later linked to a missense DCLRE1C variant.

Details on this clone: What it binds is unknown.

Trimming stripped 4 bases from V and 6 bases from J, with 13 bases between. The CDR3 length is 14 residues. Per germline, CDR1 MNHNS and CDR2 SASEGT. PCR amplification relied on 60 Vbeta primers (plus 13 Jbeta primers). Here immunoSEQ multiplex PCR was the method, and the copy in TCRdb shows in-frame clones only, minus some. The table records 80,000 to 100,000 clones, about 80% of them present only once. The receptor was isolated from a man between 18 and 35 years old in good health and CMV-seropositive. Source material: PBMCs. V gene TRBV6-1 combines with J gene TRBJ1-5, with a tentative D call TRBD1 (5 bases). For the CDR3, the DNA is TGTGCCAGCAGTGTTATCGGGCAGGGTCAGCCCCAGCATTTT. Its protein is CASSVIGQGQPQHF.